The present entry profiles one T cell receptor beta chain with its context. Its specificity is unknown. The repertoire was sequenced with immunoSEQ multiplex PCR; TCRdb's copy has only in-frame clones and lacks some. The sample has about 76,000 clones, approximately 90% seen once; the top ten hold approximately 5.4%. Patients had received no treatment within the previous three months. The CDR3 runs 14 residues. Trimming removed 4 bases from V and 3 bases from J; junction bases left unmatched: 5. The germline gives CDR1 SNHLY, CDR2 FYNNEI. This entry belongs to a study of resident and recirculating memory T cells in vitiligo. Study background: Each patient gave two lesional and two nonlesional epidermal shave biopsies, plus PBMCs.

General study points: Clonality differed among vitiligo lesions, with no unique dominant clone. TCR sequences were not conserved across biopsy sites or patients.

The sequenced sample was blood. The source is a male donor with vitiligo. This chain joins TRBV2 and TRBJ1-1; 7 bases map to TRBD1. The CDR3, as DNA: TGTGCCAGCAGTGTAGGACAGGCGGACACTGAAGCTTTCTTT. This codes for CASSVGQADTEAFF.